A single sample gave rise to the 5 T cell receptor beta chains below, sequenced in a study of T cells expressing NK-cell markers. TCRdb reanalyzed the 5' RACE reads and collapses them to one entry per CDR3 protein, without DNA. In all, the sample yields roughly 160,000 distinct CDR3 sequences. Sequencing was carried out using blood T cells: a sorted CD56 or NKG2C T cell subset, CD4+ or CD8+ T cells, or bulk PBMC T cells (not recorded which). These TCRs come from a woman aged 18 to 69 in good health.

This chain connects TRBV6-2 or TRBV6-3 to TRBJ2-7; without DNA, the TCRdb call of TRBD1 cannot be checked. Germline loops: CDR1 MNHEY, CDR2 SVGEGT. The CDR3 is 14 amino acids. CDR3 sequence reads: CASSYPGQGYEQYF.

The chain recombines TRBV10-3 with TRBJ2-2; TCRdb's assignment of TRBD2 cannot be checked, as there is no DNA. There are 15 residues in the CDR3. Germline V gene lookup returns CDR1 ENHRY and CDR2 SYGVKD. This chain's CDR3 is CAISGTSVRTGELFF.

V and J are TRBV10-3 and TRBJ1-1; with no DNA, the TCRdb D assignment of TRBD1 cannot be verified. The CDR3 runs to 15 residues. Germline V lookup: CDR1 ENHRY, CDR2 SYGVKD. The CDR3 loop is CAISAVDRGGTEAFF.

The CDR3: CASSASGAHGYTF. The rearrangement uses TRBV2 and TRBJ1-2; the D call of TRBD1 rests on TCRdb alone, since no DNA is present to check it. The CDR3 covers 13 residues. Germline assignment: CDR1 SNHLY and CDR2 FYNNEI.

This CDR3 is CASSLGLAPDTQYF. The V gene is TRBV7-3, the J gene TRBJ2-3. This CDR3 is 14 amino acids long. Germline V gene lookup returns CDR1 SGHTA and CDR2 FQGTGA.